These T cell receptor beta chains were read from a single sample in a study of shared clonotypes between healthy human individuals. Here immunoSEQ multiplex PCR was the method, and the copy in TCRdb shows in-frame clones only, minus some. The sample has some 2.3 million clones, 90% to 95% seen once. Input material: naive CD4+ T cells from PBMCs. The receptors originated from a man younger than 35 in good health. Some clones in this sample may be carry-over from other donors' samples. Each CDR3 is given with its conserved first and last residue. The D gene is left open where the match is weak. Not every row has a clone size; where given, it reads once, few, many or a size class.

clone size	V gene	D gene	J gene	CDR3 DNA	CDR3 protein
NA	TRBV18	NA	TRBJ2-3	TGTGCCAGCTCACAGGGTTTGAGCACAGATACGCAGTATTTT	CASSQGLSTDTQYF
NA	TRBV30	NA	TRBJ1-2	TGTGCCTGGAGTAGGGTGGTTACTAACTATGGCTACACCTTC	CAWSRVVTNYGYTF
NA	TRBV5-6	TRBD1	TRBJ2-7	TGTGCCAGCAGTCGAACAGGGGGCGTCTACGAGCAGTACTTC	CASSRTGGVYEQYF
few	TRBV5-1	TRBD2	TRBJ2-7	TGCGCCAGCAGCGATCAGACTAGCGGCTGGGGCGAGCAGTACTTC	CASSDQTSGWGEQYF
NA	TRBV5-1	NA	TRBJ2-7	TGCGCCAGCAGCTTGGGACTCGATCCCGAGCAGTACTTC	CASSLGLDPEQYF
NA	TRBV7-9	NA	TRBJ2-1	TGTGCCAGCAGCGCGGATCGCGGGGTGGGCTACAATGAGCAGTTCTTC	CASSADRGVGYNEQFF
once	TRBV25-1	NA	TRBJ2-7	TGTGCCAGCAGCGACGCGACAGGTTTCTCCTACGAGCAGTACTTC	CASSDATGFSYEQYF
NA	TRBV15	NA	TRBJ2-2	TGTGCCACCAGCAGAGATCGGTTTGGGCCCGGGGAGCTGTTTTTT	CATSRDRFGPGELFF
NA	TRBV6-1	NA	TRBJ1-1	TGTGCCAGCAGTGAAAAAGTGGTCCAACTCGGGGACACTGAAGCTTTCTTT	CASSEKVVQLGDTEAFF
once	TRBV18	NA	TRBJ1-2	TGTGCCAGCTCACCGGGGGGCGATGGCTACACCTTC	CASSPGGDGYTF
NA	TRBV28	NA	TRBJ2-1	TGTGCCAGCAGCCCCGGACTGGACTCCTACAATGAGCAGTTCTTC	CASSPGLDSYNEQFF
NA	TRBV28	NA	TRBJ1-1	TGTGCCAGCAGTTTGGGTCAGCAGAACACTGAAGCTTTCTTT	CASSLGQQNTEAFF
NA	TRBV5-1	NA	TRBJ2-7	TGCGCCAGCAGCCCCGCGGGCGGGGGCGGAGGTTACGAGCAGTACTTC	CASSPAGGGGGYEQYF
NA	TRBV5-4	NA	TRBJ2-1	TGTGCCAGCACCCCGTTTGGGACTGCCAATGAGCAGTTCTTC	CASTPFGTANEQFF
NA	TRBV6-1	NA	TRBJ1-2	TGTGCCAGCAGTGAAGTGTCTAACTATGGCTACACCTTC	CASSEVSNYGYTF
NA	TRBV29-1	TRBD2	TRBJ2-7	TGCAGCGTTTCGGCTAGCGGGAGGTTTGGCGAGCAGTACTTC	CSVSASGRFGEQYF
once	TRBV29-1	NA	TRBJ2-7	TGCAGCGCCACGCAGGGAAGGGGTCTCGAGCAGTACTTC	CSATQGRGLEQYF
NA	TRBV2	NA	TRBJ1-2	TGTGCCAGCAGTGTTTCGGTGGGCGGCTACACCTTC	CASSVSVGGYTF
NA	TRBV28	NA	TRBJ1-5	TGTGCCAGCAGGGATCTAAATCAGCCCCAGCATTTT	CASRDLNQPQHF
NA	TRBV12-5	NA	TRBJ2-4	TGTGCTAGTGGTTCTCAGGTTGGGGGCAAAAACATTCAGTACTTC	CASGSQVGGKNIQYF
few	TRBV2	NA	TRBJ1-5	TGTGCCAGCAGTATCGGCGGTCCTCAGCCCCAGCATTTT	CASSIGGPQPQHF
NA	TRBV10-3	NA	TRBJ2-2	TGTGCCGTCAGGAGTACCGGGGAGCTGTTTTTT	CAVRSTGELFF
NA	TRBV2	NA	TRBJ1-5	TGTGCCAGCAGTGAAACGGCGGGCAATCAGCCCCAGCATTTT	CASSETAGNQPQHF
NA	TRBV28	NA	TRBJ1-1	TGTGCCAGCAGCCTCCCCAAGGGCACTGAAGCTTTCTTT	CASSLPKGTEAFF
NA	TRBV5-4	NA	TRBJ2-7	TGTGCCAGCAGCTTGAAGGGAAACGAGCAGTACTTC	CASSLKGNEQYF
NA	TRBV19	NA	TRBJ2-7	TGTGCCAGTAGTATGGGAGGGGGCGGAACCGAGCAGTACTTC	CASSMGGGGTEQYF
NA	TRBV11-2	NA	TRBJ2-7	TGTGCCAGCAGCTTACCAGAAACCTACGAGCAGTACTTC	CASSLPETYEQYF
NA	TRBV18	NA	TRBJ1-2	TGTGCCAGCTCCCCCGGGATAAACTATGGCTACACCTTC	CASSPGINYGYTF
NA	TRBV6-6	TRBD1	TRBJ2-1	TGTGCCAGCAGTGGCCGGGGACAGGGGACTTACAATGAGCAGTTCTTC	CASSGRGQGTYNEQFF
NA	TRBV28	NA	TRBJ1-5	TGTGCCAGCTTAGGAGGCAATCAGCCCCAGCATTTT	CASLGGNQPQHF
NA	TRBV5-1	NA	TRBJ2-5	TGCGCCAGCAGCCCCTACGGAGGGGGCGGAGAGACCCAGTACTTC	CASSPYGGGGETQYF